A single T cell receptor (beta chain) is shown here with its context. Trimming cost V 5 bases and J 5 bases, with 11 bases left between them. The CDR3 is made up of 13 amino acids. Germline CDR1 reads SGHTA; CDR2 reads FQGTGA. This sample was taken from a study of blood T cell repertoires in COVID-19. On the study more broadly: T cells, B-cell-depleted T cells, or PBMCs supplied cDNA or gDNA.

The data were produced by immunoSEQ multiplex PCR, yet TCRdb's version contains in-frame clones alone and is incomplete. The sample carries just over 650,000 clones, approximately 90% recorded once. The V call is TRBV7-3, the J call TRBJ2-3, with a possible D match to TRBD2 (5 bases). Sequencing was performed on peripheral blood. This sequence was found in a woman aged 18-29 years with acute or convalescent COVID-19. The CDR3 is CASSPGGRDTQYF. CDR3 DNA sequence: TGTGCCAGCAGCCCAGGAGGCCGAGATACGCAGTATTTT.